Shown below are 20 T cell receptor beta chains from a single sample sequenced in a study of Ad26.COV2.S vaccination and SARS-CoV-2 variants. Treatment noted: some 20 received Ad26.COV2.S at low or high dose, single or two shots; roughly 5 received placebo; per-sample allocation not given. Material that was analyzed had been drawn on day 63 after the first vaccine or placebo injection. Sequencing was performed with immunoSEQ multiplex PCR; in TCRdb, only in-frame clones are kept and a portion is missing. Of about 350,000 clones listed, about 85% are singletons. Sequences were derived from peripheral blood, sampled in a trial of Ad26.COV2.S vaccine versus placebo. The receptors originated from a person between 18 and 59 years old who received the Ad26.COV2.S COVID-19 vaccine or a placebo.

CDR3 sequence (DNA): TGCGCCAGCAGCTTGGAACCTGAACTAGCGGGACCTGCCTACGAGCAGTACTTC. It encodes CASSLEPELAGPAYEQYF. The rearrangement links TRBV5-1 to TRBJ2-7; 10 bases match TRBD2. Germline assignment: CDR1 SGHRS and CDR2 YFSETQ. This CDR3 has 18 amino acids. V lost 0 bases and J lost 2; bases outside the gene matches: 11.

The chain carries TRBV15 and TRBJ1-2, with D possibly being TRBD1 (6 bases). V dropped 3 bases and J dropped 7 bases, with 21 bases sitting between them. The CDR3 is 16 residues long. CDR1 is LNHNV, CDR2 YYDKDF, per germline (reference sequence). The CDR3 here is CATSSTGFTTLAGYTF. In DNA, the CDR3 is TGTGCCACCAGCAGTACAGGGTTCACTACGCTAGCTGGCTACACCTTC.

The table lists this clone with a count of one. This chain links TRBV29-1 with TRBJ1-4, with 7 bases that match TRBD1. CDR3 size: 13 residues. Trimming at V came to 4 bases and at J to 4 bases, leaving 3 bases not matched to a gene. The germline CDR1 and CDR2 sequences are SQVTM and ANQGSEA. The CDR3 is CSVAGQVNEKLFF. CDR3 in DNA: TGCAGCGTTGCTGGACAGGTTAATGAAAAACTGTTTTTT.

The chain recombines TRBV12-5 with TRBJ2-2; 12 bases line up with TRBD2. J gave up 6 bases and V 2 bases, and 7 bases lay outside the gene matches. Germline assignment: CDR1 LGHNT and CDR2 FRNRAP. The CDR3 sequence is 17 residues long. CDR3 nucleotide sequence: TGTGCTAGTGGTTTGACCATGACTAGCGGGGGTTCCGGGGAGCTGTTTTTT. Its protein is CASGLTMTSGGSGELFF.

The chain recombines TRBV9 with TRBJ1-1, with D possibly TRBD1 on 5 matching bases. CDR1 SGDLS and CDR2 YYNGEE come from the germline V gene. The ends were cut back, 4 bases at V and 4 bases at J, with 17 bases in the middle. CDR3 size: 15 residues. Here the CDR3 DNA reads TGTGCCAGCAGCCCGACGGCCAGGGACTTCACTGAAGCTTTCTTT. Translated: CASSPTARDFTEAFF.

The rearrangement joins TRBV28 to TRBJ2-2; possibly TRBD1 for D (6 bases). CDR3 length: 15 residues. V lost 2 bases to trimming and J lost 6 bases, with 13 bases between them. Germline V gene sequence: CDR1 MDHEN, CDR2 SYDVKM. CDR3 protein: CASSLRTGLPGELFF. The DNA of the CDR3 is TGTGCCAGCAGTTTACGCACAGGGTTACCCGGGGAGCTGTTTTTT.

V is TRBV6-2 or TRBV6-3 and J is TRBJ1-6; no firm D call. Germline V gene data show CDR1 as MNHEY and CDR2 as SVGEGT. V gave up 8 bases and J gave up 8 bases, with 10 bases separating them. This CDR3 spans 12 amino acids. CDR3 nucleotides: TGTGCCAGCGGTTTTGCGCATTCACCCCTCCACTTT. Residues: CASGFAHSPLHF.

V gene TRBV5-4 combines with J gene TRBJ1-1, with D uncertain. V lost 4 bases, J lost 8 bases, and 12 bases lay in between. The CDR3 runs to 12 residues. The V gene's germline CDR1 is SGHNT and CDR2 YYREEE (reference sequence). The CDR3 is CASSPDRGEAFF. DNA for the CDR3: TGTGCCAGCAGCCCCGACCGGGGAGAAGCTTTCTTT.

The chain combines TRBV19 with TRBJ1-5, with D possibly matching TRBD1 (5 bases). Germline CDR1 LNHDA, CDR2 SQIVND (reference sequence). V lost 5 bases to trimming and J lost 1 base, with 18 bases between them. The CDR3 contains 17 residues. DNA for the CDR3: TGTGCCAGTAGTGTAAGGTCGGGGGGTATAAGCAATCAGCCCCAGCATTTT. It translates to CASSVRSGGISNQPQHF.

The V gene is TRBV6-1, the J gene TRBJ2-5; D gene ambiguous. Germline-derived CDR1 and CDR2 are MNHNS and SASEGT. The CDR3 contains 14 residues. Trimming took off 2 bases at V and 2 bases at J, with 9 bases between the two ends. CDR3 protein: CASSEPPFQETQYF. DNA of the CDR3: TGTGCCAGCAGTGAACCGCCCTTTCAAGAGACCCAGTACTTC.

CDR3 nucleotides: TGCAGCGTTGAGAGGACAGGGAGCTCCTACGAGCAGTACTTC. Translation gives CSVERTGSSYEQYF. The J gene is TRBJ2-7, the V gene TRBV29-1; TRBD1 agrees at 8 bases. Trimming cost V 3 bases and J 0 bases; bases outside gene matches: 4. CDR3 length: 14 amino acids. The germline V gene encodes CDR1 SQVTM and CDR2 ANQGSEA.

The chain joins TRBV6-1 to TRBJ2-3, with TRBD2 matching 11 bases. The germline V gene has CDR1 MNHNS and CDR2 SASEGT. Trimming removed 4 bases from V and 5 bases from J; junction bases left unmatched: 11. The length of the CDR3 is 17 residues. The CDR3 is CASSGGLTSGSGDTQYF. CDR3 sequence (DNA): TGTGCCAGCAGTGGGGGGCTAACTAGCGGGAGCGGAGATACGCAGTATTTT.

This rearrangement joins TRBV7-2 to TRBJ1-5, with TRBD1 identical over 8 bases. CDR1 and CDR2 from the germline V gene are SGHTA and FQGNSA. The CDR3 contains 17 residues. The V gene end was trimmed by 1 base and the J gene end by 1 base; junction bases not matched to a gene: 6. CDR3 loop: CASSLGTGQGSNQPQHF. The CDR3 nucleotides read TGTGCCAGCAGCTTAGGGACAGGGCAGGGAAGCAATCAGCCCCAGCATTTT.

This sequence joins TRBV6-2 or TRBV6-3 and TRBJ2-7, with a possible D match to TRBD1 (6 bases). The CDR3 extends over 15 amino acids. Trimming cost V 2 bases and J 2 bases, with 13 bases left between them. Germline CDR1 reads MNHEY; CDR2 reads SVGEGT. DNA of the CDR3: TGTGCCAGCAGTTACACTCCGGGACAAACCTACGAGCAGTACTTC. Translated: CASSYTPGQTYEQYF.

The CDR3 DNA follows: TGTGCCAGCAGCAGACGTGGGCAGACTAGCGGGAGGGGGTACGAGCAGTACTTC. As protein: CASSRRGQTSGRGYEQYF. V gene TRBV5-5 combines with J gene TRBJ2-7, with 14 bases matching TRBD2. The ends lost 4 bases at V and 4 bases at J; junction bases unmatched: 13. The germline CDR1 and CDR2 sequences are SGHKS and YYEKEE (reference sequence). This CDR3 contains 18 residues.

J is TRBJ2-1 and V is TRBV29-1; unclear D gene. CDR1 is SQVTM and CDR2 is ANQGSEA in the germline V gene. The CDR3 has 10 amino acids. The CDR3 DNA reads TGCAGTGGAAGCAACAATGAGCAGTTCTTC. As protein: CSGSNNEQFF.

The chain employs TRBV27 and TRBJ1-1, with a weak D call TRBD1 (6 bases). Trimming left V 5 bases short and J 1 base short, with 11 bases between. This CDR3 is 14 amino acids long. CDR1 MNHEY and CDR2 SMNVEV come from the germline V gene (reference sequence). The CDR3 nucleotides read TGTGCCAGCAGTCCACTACAGGGGAACACTGAAGCTTTCTTT. Translation gives CASSPLQGNTEAFF.

This clone was seen only once. The V and J genes are TRBV7-2 and TRBJ2-1, with a tentative D call TRBD1 (6 bases). The germline V gene encodes CDR1 SGHTA and CDR2 FQGNSA. Deletions cut 5 bases from V and 9 bases from J, with 17 bases between. The CDR3 has 14 residues. CDR3 sequence reads: CASSTDSLYSEQFF. As DNA, the CDR3 is TGTGCCAGCAGCACGGACAGTTTATATAGTGAGCAGTTCTTC.

This clone was detected only a few times. The chain recombines TRBV25-1 with TRBJ2-7, with 9 bases that match TRBD1. In germline, CDR1 is MGHDK, CDR2 SYGVNS. V shed 3 bases and J 3 bases; nucleotides not matched to a gene: 9. The CDR3 totals 16 residues. CDR3 bases: TGTGCCAGCAGTGATTTTTCGGGGACAGGGCTCTACGAGCAGTACTTC. Translated, it gives CASSDFSGTGLYEQYF.

The chain links TRBV3-1 (or the pseudogene TRBV3-2) to TRBJ2-1, with D unclear. This CDR3 is 15 amino acids long. V dropped 5 bases and J dropped 4 bases, with 15 bases sitting between them. CDR1 is LGHDT, CDR2 YNNKEL, per germline (reference sequence). The CDR3 coding sequence is TGTGCCAGCAGCGAGGACGGGTACCGTTACAATGAGCAGTTCTTC. Translation gives CASSEDGYRYNEQFF.